This T cell receptor beta chain derives from a study of cytomegalovirus exposure and HLA in healthy donors. Regarding the study as a whole: Other equally common chains were less clonally expanded than HLA-associated TCR beta chains, a later analysis showed.

The PCR had 60 Vbeta and 13 Jbeta primers. The table came from immunoSEQ multiplex PCR; TCRdb's copy has only in-frame clones and leaves some out. The profile covers about 190,000 clones, with about four fifths appearing a single time and about 1.8% taken by the ten largest. The V gene lost 8 bases and the J gene lost 8 bases, with 12 bases spanning the gap. This CDR3 comprises 11 residues. Germline values: CDR1 MDHEN, CDR2 SYDVKM. This clone was recorded only once. Its antigen is not identified. This chain uses TRBV28 with TRBJ1-1; D call uncertain. This TCR was sampled from a man in his late teens or twenties in good health and CMV-seronegative. The sequenced sample was PBMCs. The CDR3, as DNA: TGTGCCAGCCTTTCCGGGAGAGAAGCTTTCTTT. It specifies CASLSGREAFF.